These T cell receptor beta chains were read from a single sample in a study of CD8+CD57+ T cells in acquired aplastic anemia. TCRdb redid the calling of the reads with MiXCR, one entry per CDR3 protein. This table has about 160,000 distinct CDR3 sequences, around 40% appearing once. What was sequenced was sorted CD4+, CD8+, or CD8+CD57+ T cells (not recorded which) from PBMCs. These TCRs come from a human donor in good health. The CDR3 runs from the conserved cysteine through the conserved F or W. D genes are given only for firm matches. Expanded clones are given a class, and other clones once, few, many or no size at all.

D	V	length	size	J	DNA	CDR3
TRBD1	TRBV20-1	14	-	TRBJ1-2	TGCAGTGCTAGAGCGCAGACAGGGGGCAGTAGCTACACCTTC	CSARAQTGGSSYTF
-	TRBV7-2	14	many	TRBJ2-7	TGTGCCAGCAGCTTAGAGGGGGTAGCCTACGAGCAGTACTTC	CASSLEGVAYEQYF
-	TRBV15	15	few	TRBJ1-4	TGTGCCACCAGCACAGCCGACAGAGCTAATGAAAAACTGTTTTTT	CATSTADRANEKLFF
-	TRBV24-1	16	many	TRBJ2-1	TGTGCCACCAGTGATTCGGGGGCGAGCTCCTACAATGAGCAGTTCTTC	CATSDSGASSYNEQFF
-	TRBV15	14	-	TRBJ1-2	TGTGCCACCAACCCGGCGGAACGTAACTATGGCTACACCTTC	CATNPAERNYGYTF
TRBD1	TRBV25-1	14	-	TRBJ1-2	TGTGCCAGCGTTGAAGATATGGACAGGGTTGGCTACACCTTC	CASVEDMDRVGYTF
-	TRBV12-3/TRBV12-4	13	many	TRBJ2-7	TGTGCCAGCAGTTTTGGGAGCTCCTACGAGCAGTACTTC	CASSFGSSYEQYF
-	TRBV10-2	13	-	TRBJ1-2	TGCGCCAGCAGTGCAGGGCCCAACTATGGCTACACCTTC	CASSAGPNYGYTF
-	TRBV24-1	13	few	TRBJ2-7	TGTGCCACCAGTGACTCGCGGGGCGACGAGCAGTACTTC	CATSDSRGDEQYF
TRBD2	TRBV19	14	many	TRBJ2-1	TGTGCCAGTAGTTTACTAGCGGGAGCCAATGAGCAGTTCTTC	CASSLLAGANEQFF
-	TRBV15	15	-	TRBJ2-3	TGTGCCACCAGCTTACTAGCCGAAGAGACAGATACGCAGTATTTT	CATSLLAEETDTQYF
TRBD1	TRBV5-1	15	-	TRBJ1-6	TGCGCCAGCAGCTTGGAGGGACAGGGTTATTCACCCCTCCACTTT	CASSLEGQGYSPLHF
TRBD1	TRBV3-1	15	-	TRBJ2-7	TGTGCCAGCAGCCTTAGGTGGACAGGGGGCTACGAGCAGTACTTC	CASSLRWTGGYEQYF
-	TRBV7-9	13	-	TRBJ2-7	TGTGCCAGCAGTCCCCAAGGTAACTACGAGCAGTACTTC	CASSPQGNYEQYF
-	TRBV5-1	13	-	TRBJ2-2	TGCGCCAGCAGCCGCTCTACCACCGGGGAGCTGTTTTTT	CASSRSTTGELFF
TRBD1	TRBV10-3	16	-	TRBJ2-7	TGTGCCAGCAGTCTCCTCGGGACAGGGGGCCCCTACGAGCAGTACTTC	CASSLLGTGGPYEQYF
TRBD1	TRBV15	17	-	TRBJ1-2	TGTGCCACCAGCAGCGACCGGGACAGGGGGCAATTCTATGGCTACACCTTC	CATSSDRDRGQFYGYTF
TRBD1	TRBV2	14	few	TRBJ2-5	TGTGCCAGCAGAGCCGACAGGGGGGGGGAGACCCAGTACTTC	CASRADRGGETQYF
TRBD1	TRBV11-1	16	-	TRBJ1-2	TGTGCCAGCAGCTTAGGGGACAGGGACTCTGACTATGGCTACACCTTC	CASSLGDRDSDYGYTF
-	TRBV10-3	13	-	TRBJ1-2	TGTGCCATCAGTGAGACAGCCGCTTGGGGCTACACCTTC	CAISETAAWGYTF